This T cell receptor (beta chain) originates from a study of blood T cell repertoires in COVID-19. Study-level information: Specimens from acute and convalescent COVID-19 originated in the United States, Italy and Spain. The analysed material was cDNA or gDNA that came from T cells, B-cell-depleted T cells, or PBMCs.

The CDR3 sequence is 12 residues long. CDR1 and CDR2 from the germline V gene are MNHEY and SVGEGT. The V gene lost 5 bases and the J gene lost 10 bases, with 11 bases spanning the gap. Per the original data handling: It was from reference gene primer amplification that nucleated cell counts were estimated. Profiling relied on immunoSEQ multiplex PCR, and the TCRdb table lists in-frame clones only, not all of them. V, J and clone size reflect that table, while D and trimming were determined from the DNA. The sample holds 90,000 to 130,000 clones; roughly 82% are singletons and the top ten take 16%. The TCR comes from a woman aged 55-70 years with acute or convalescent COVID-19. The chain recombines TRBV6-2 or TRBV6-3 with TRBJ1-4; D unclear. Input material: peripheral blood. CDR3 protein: CASSPASGKLFF. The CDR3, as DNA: TGTGCCAGCAGTCCGGCCTCAGGAAAACTGTTTTTT.